This TCR beta chain was identified in a study of response to subunit inactivated influenza vaccine. Study-wide results and caveats: It was suggested by the authors that few new T cells are recruited by each seasonal influenza vaccination.

Remarks on this clonotype: Its antigen is undetermined.

One entry per CDR3 protein, called by TCRdb with MiXCR from the RT-PCR reads. The data hold 500,000 to 600,000 distinct CDR3 sequences, with approximately 12% observed a single time. V dropped 6 bases and J dropped 2 bases, with 14 bases sitting between them. CDR1 is DFQATT and CDR2 is SNEGSKA in the germline V gene (reference sequence). The CDR3 length is 13 residues. The J gene is TRBJ2-7, the V gene TRBV20-1, with D hard to call. The sequence derives from a man aged 45 to 65 who received an inactivated influenza vaccine. The sample here was PBMCs from blood, taken on the day of vaccination. CDR3 nucleotides: TGCAGTGCGGCAACTAAGAAGGCCTACGAGCAGTACTTC. Its protein product is CSAATKKAYEQYF.